The rows below give T cell receptor beta chains drawn from one sample of a study of cytomegalovirus exposure and HLA in healthy donors. TCRdb's table, derived via immunoSEQ multiplex PCR, lists solely in-frame clones and lacks some. The sample shows 60,000 to 65,000 clones, 95% to 97% of them seen only once. The sequenced sample was PBMCs. The receptors come from a woman in her late teens or twenties in good health and CMV-seronegative. CDR3s leave out the opening cysteine and the closing phenylalanine or tryptophan. A D gene is named only where the DNA matches it firmly.

j_call v_call d_call cdr3_aa
TRBJ2-1 TRBV28 TRBD2 ASSLVAGDNEQF
TRBJ2-5 TRBV25-1 . ASTTLPGETQY
TRBJ1-5 TRBV28 TRBD1 ASSLGNRGTGNQPQH
TRBJ2-7 TRBV9 . ASSPHGQGAYEQY
TRBJ1-1 TRBV14 TRBD1 ASSQGWDRNTEAF
TRBJ2-7 TRBV27 . ASSFQGKGLGKY
TRBJ2-7 TRBV5-1 TRBD2 ASSLGGGGYYEQY
TRBJ2-7 TRBV19 TRBD2 ASSKPRAAGGGSYEQY
TRBJ2-1 TRBV6-6 TRBD2 ASSPTSGNYNEQF
TRBJ2-7 TRBV7-3 TRBD1 ASSPGGAPQYEQY
TRBJ2-2 TRBV6-6 . ASSPSAGELF
TRBJ1-1 TRBV5-4 . ASSLVPPLTENTEAF
TRBJ1-1 TRBV7-3 TRBD1 ASSDRGTEAF
TRBJ1-2 TRBV6-5 TRBD1 ASSYWGQDYGYT
TRBJ2-7 TRBV18 . ASSPNPLAASYEQY
TRBJ1-1 TRBV27 . ASSFGGGGNTEAF
TRBJ1-6 TRBV28 . ASSQDPGSPIGPLH
TRBJ2-3 TRBV27 . ASSLYSGGIRGTQY
TRBJ2-2 TRBV18 . ASSPPGALNTGELF
TRBJ2-4 TRBV7-9 . ASSLDRLAKNIQY
TRBJ2-3 TRBV29-1 . TGGTDTQY
TRBJ2-7 TRBV7-9 TRBD2 ASSFSLAGYEQY
TRBJ1-4 TRBV28 TRBD1 ASRTTGEGEKLF